A single sample gave rise to the 18 T cell receptor beta chains below, sequenced in a study of T cell changes during pregnancy in multiple sclerosis. Profiled with immunoSEQ multiplex PCR; TCRdb holds only in-frame clones, not every one. The sample contains around 110,000 clones, 80% to 95% of which appear only once. The material sequenced was peripheral blood, taken in the third trimester of pregnancy. The receptor set was obtained from a female donor with multiple sclerosis, enrolled in a pregnancy study.

This chain connects TRBV7-9 to TRBJ1-2; D is unresolved. V was shortened by 3 bases and J by 4 bases, with 9 bases between the two germline ends. The length of the CDR3 is 13 residues. CDR1 and CDR2 (germline): SEHNR, FQNEAQ (reference sequence). The CDR3 DNA follows: TGTGCCAGCAGCTTGATCGACTTCTATGGCTACACCTTC. Translation: CASSLIDFYGYTF. Based on the CDR3 plus reference TRBV7-9 and TRBJ1-2, the full variable domain is DTGVSQNPRHKITKRGQNVTFRCDPISEHNRLYWYRQTLGQGPEFLTYFQNEAQLEKSRLLSDRFSAERPKGSFSTLEIQRTEQGDSAMYLCASSLIDFYGYTFGSGTRLTVV.

J is TRBJ2-7 and V is TRBV5-4; the match to TRBD2 covers 8 bases. V was pared by 3 bases and J by 4 bases, with 9 bases of the junction left unmatched. CDR1 SGHNT and CDR2 YYREEE come from the germline V gene (reference sequence). The CDR3 sequence is 15 residues long. The CDR3 DNA reads as TGTGCCAGCAGCTCCCCCGGACGGGAGGGGTACGAGCAGTACTTC. Residues: CASSSPGREGYEQYF.

V is TRBV5-1 and J is TRBJ1-2; 11 bases match TRBD1. V shed 3 bases and J 6 bases; nucleotides not matched to a gene: 7. CDR3 length equals 15 residues. Germline V gives CDR1 SGHRS, CDR2 YFSETQ. Written as DNA, the CDR3 is TGCGCCAGCAGCTCTTCCCGGGACAGGGGGAATGGCTACACCTTC. It translates to CASSSSRDRGNGYTF.

The chain employs TRBV6-4 and TRBJ2-2, with D perhaps TRBD1 (6 bases). The CDR3 loop spans 14 amino acids. The ends were cut back, 5 bases at V and 6 bases at J, with 13 bases in the middle. Germline V gene sequence: CDR1 MRHNA, CDR2 SNTAGT. The DNA for the CDR3 is TGTGCCAGCAGTCTCGAAGGGGGACCCGGGGAGCTGTTTTTT. Encoded protein: CASSLEGGPGELFF.

The chain recombines TRBV27 with TRBJ2-5; tentatively, D is TRBD2 (5 bases). The CDR3 extends over 13 amino acids. V was pared by 2 bases and J by 5 bases, with 9 bases between. Germline V gives CDR1 MNHEY, CDR2 SMNVEV (reference sequence). CDR3 sequence reads: CASSLAGVETQYF. The CDR3 nucleotides read TGTGCCAGCAGTTTAGCCGGGGTGGAGACCCAGTACTTC.

The rearrangement links TRBV18 to TRBJ1-5; 10 positions agree with TRBD1. This CDR3 contains 19 residues. Germline CDR1 reads KGHSH; CDR2 reads LQKENI. V lost 6 bases to trimming and J lost 2 bases; unmatched junction nucleotides: 16. The CDR3 coding sequence is TGTGCCAGCTCTCTCAAAACCGGGACAGGGGCAATGGGCAATCAGCCCCAGCATTTT. As protein: CASSLKTGTGAMGNQPQHF.

The chain combines TRBV19 with TRBJ2-7; D is undetermined. Germline CDR1 is LNHDA and CDR2 is SQIVND (reference sequence). This CDR3 region has 11 residues. Trimming stripped 6 bases from V and 7 bases from J, with 10 bases between. The CDR3 nucleotides are TGTGCCAGTAGCCCCTTGAGTGAGCAGTACTTC. Protein product: CASSPLSEQYF.

V is TRBV7-9 and J is TRBJ2-7, with D maybe TRBD1 (6 bases). V lost 5 bases to trimming and J lost 2 bases, with 16 bases between them. The V gene's germline CDR1 is SEHNR and CDR2 FQNEAQ (reference sequence). The CDR3 runs to 15 residues. In DNA form, the CDR3 reads TGTGCCAGCAGCCCTTCCCGGACAGCAACCTACGAGCAGTACTTC. This encodes CASSPSRTATYEQYF.

This sequence joins TRBV10-3 and TRBJ2-7; 12 positions agree with TRBD2. V lost 8 bases to trimming and J lost 2 bases; unmatched junction nucleotides: 4. Germline CDR1 reads ENHRY; CDR2 reads SYGVKD. This CDR3 has 14 residues. Written as DNA, the CDR3 is TGTGCCATCGGACTAGCGGGGCTGGCCTACGAGCAGTACTTC. Amino acid sequence: CAIGLAGLAYEQYF.

This chain connects TRBV27 to TRBJ2-1, with 11 bases fitting TRBD2. Per the germline V gene, CDR1 is MNHEY and CDR2 is SMNVEV (reference sequence). V dropped 6 bases and J dropped 6; count of bases not matched to a gene: 7. The CDR3 spans 15 residues. CDR3 sequence (DNA): TGTGCCAGCAGATCAGGGACTAGCGGCTTCAATGAGCAGTTCTTC. It codes for CASRSGTSGFNEQFF.

The chain uses TRBV30 and TRBJ1-4; D remains unclear. The CDR3 has 13 residues. The germline V gene has CDR1 GTSNPN and CDR2 SVGIG (reference sequence). With 5 bases removed from V and 8 bases from J, the gap between germline ends came to 15 bases. The CDR3 DNA is TGTGCCTGGGCCGACGGAGTAAGGGAAAAACTGTTTTTT. This codes for CAWADGVREKLFF.

This chain joins TRBV29-1 and TRBJ1-1; 8 bases map to TRBD1. V lost 7 bases and J lost 7; bases outside the gene matches: 11. Germline V gene data show CDR1 as SQVTM and CDR2 as ANQGSEA. The CDR3 sequence is 13 residues long. As DNA, the CDR3 is TGCAGCGCATGGGACAGGCCGGGGAGTGAAGCTTTCTTT. This codes for CSAWDRPGSEAFF.

The gene calls are TRBV5-1 and TRBJ2-7, with 9 positions matching TRBD1. The trim removed 2 bases at V and 0 bases at J, leaving 12 bases unmatched. The CDR3 consists of 18 residues. Germline CDR1 is SGHRS and CDR2 is YFSETQ. In nucleotides, the CDR3 is TGCGCCAGCAGCTTTCTATCAACAGGGGGCTCTATCTCCTACGAGCAGTACTTC. Its translation is CASSFLSTGGSISYEQYF.

The J gene is TRBJ1-5, the V gene TRBV11-2, with D maybe TRBD1 (6 bases). Germline V gene data show CDR1 as SGHAT and CDR2 as FQNNGV. The CDR3 is made up of 15 amino acids. The V end lost 1 base, the J end lost 4 bases, and 11 bases lay between the germline ends. The CDR3 loop reads CASSLGDIGNQPQHF. CDR3 DNA: TGTGCCAGCAGCTTAGGGGACATAGGAAATCAGCCCCAGCATTTT.

The V call is TRBV15, the J call TRBJ2-7; tentative D call: TRBD1 (5 bases). The CDR3 runs 15 residues. Trimming removed 6 bases from V and 0 bases from J, with 15 bases in between. Per the germline V gene, CDR1 is LNHNV and CDR2 is YYDKDF (reference sequence). The CDR3 bases are TGTGCCACCAGGAATGGCAGGGCGGCCTCCTACGAGCAGTACTTC. Amino acid sequence: CATRNGRAASYEQYF.

The gene calls are TRBV5-1 and TRBJ1-2, with D hard to call. Germline V gene lookup returns CDR1 SGHRS and CDR2 YFSETQ. This CDR3 has 14 amino acids. Between the trimmed V and J ends, which lost 3 bases and 2 bases, there was a span of 11 bases. CDR3 bases: TGCGCCAGCAGCTCCACCACAACCAACTATGGCTACACCTTC. Translation gives CASSSTTTNYGYTF.

V is TRBV29-1 and J is TRBJ1-4; D is perhaps TRBD1 (5 bases). The CDR3 extends over 13 amino acids. V lost 5 bases and J lost 0, with 7 bases in between. Per germline, CDR1 SQVTM and CDR2 ANQGSEA. Here the CDR3 reads CSVLQATNEKLFF. The CDR3 bases are TGCAGCGTTCTACAGGCAACTAATGAAAAACTGTTTTTT.

In its sample, this clone was seen once. The chain employs TRBV2 and TRBJ2-3, with 7 bases identical to TRBD2. V lost 0 bases and J lost 2; bases outside the gene matches: 8. This CDR3 comprises 17 residues. Per the germline V gene, CDR1 is SNHLY and CDR2 is FYNNEI. Here the CDR3 reads CASSEAPGSGSTDTQYF. CDR3 in DNA: TGTGCCAGCAGTGAAGCCCCGGGTAGCGGGTCCACAGATACGCAGTATTTT.